This TCR beta chain is from a study of T cell responses to AZD1222 COVID-19 vaccine. Sequenced by immunoSEQ multiplex PCR; TCRdb stores in-frame clones only, minus some. This table has more than 100,000 clones, roughly 87% appearing once. There are 15 residues in the CDR3. Trimming cost V 0 bases and J 5 bases, with 14 bases left between them. Germline-derived CDR1 and CDR2 are LGHNA and YSLEER. The sample holds one count of this clone. Its cognate antigen is unknown. Study results and limitations: Close to half of spike-specific TCRs reportedly recognize unmutated variant regions. Regions 160-218 and 743-854 held dominance among vaccine-associated CD4 TCRs, which spanned spike.

This sequence was found in an adult in good health. The V gene is TRBV4-3, the J gene TRBJ2-7, with a tentative D call TRBD1 (5 bases). Sequencing used peripheral blood, obtained on day 0 of AZD1222 vaccination. CDR3 sequence (DNA): TGCGCCAGCAGCCAAGATTGGGGCGATTCCAACGAGCAGTACTTC. Amino acid sequence: CASSQDWGDSNEQYF.